These 15 T cell receptor beta chains share one sample of origin, sequenced in a study of T cell clones after liver transplantation. The protocol was immunoSEQ multiplex PCR, while the TCRdb copy is restricted to in-frame clones and leaves out a portion. The sample comprises about 120,000 clones, less than 95% of which are singletons, and roughly 0.83% rests with the top ten. Material: CD4+ T cells from blood, obtained 12 months after liver transplant. The receptors here all came from a human patient who received a liver transplant. Some T cells may be supplied by the graft donor.

This clone was picked up many times. The chain links TRBV2 to TRBJ1-1; D is possibly TRBD1 (5 bases). The germline gives CDR1 SNHLY, CDR2 FYNNEI. CDR3 length: 17 residues. V was cut by 6 bases and J by 1 base, with 21 bases left in between. As DNA, the CDR3 is TGTGCCAGCAGCGAGACGGCCCAGGGACGGTGGAACACTGAAGCTTTCTTT. It translates to CASSETAQGRWNTEAFF. Looking up the rest from reference TRBV2 and TRBJ1-1 gives the full variable domain: EPEVTQTPSHQVTQMGQEVILRCVPISNHLYFYWYRQILGQKVEFLVSFYNNEISEKSEIFDDQFSVERPDGSNFTLKIRSTKLEDSAMYFCASSETAQGRWNTEAFFGQGTRLTVV.

V is TRBV5-6 and J is TRBJ2-5; D is unclear. The CDR3 has 14 amino acids. Trimming left V 2 bases short and J 4 bases short, with 12 bases between. Germline lookup yields CDR1 SGHDT and CDR2 YYEEEE. The chain's CDR3 is CASSFSGRRETQYF. In nucleotides, the CDR3 is TGTGCCAGCAGCTTTTCCGGCCGACGAGAGACCCAGTACTTC.

The chain employs TRBV7-9 and TRBJ2-7, with TRBD1 matching 10 bases. Per the germline V gene, CDR1 is SEHNR and CDR2 is FQNEAQ (reference sequence). Trimming at V came to 6 bases and at J to 5 bases, leaving 4 bases not matched to a gene. The CDR3 has 13 residues. CDR3: CASRRGQGDEQYF. The CDR3 DNA is TGTGCCAGCAGACGCGGACAGGGGGACGAGCAGTACTTC.

The J gene is TRBJ1-1, the V gene TRBV13, with no clear D. CDR3 size: 13 residues. The V end lost 3 bases, the J end lost 4 bases, and 9 bases lay between the germline ends. Germline lookup yields CDR1 PRHDT and CDR2 FYEKMQ (reference sequence). The CDR3 reads CASSFGRGTEAFF. In DNA, the CDR3 is TGTGCCAGCAGCTTCGGGCGGGGCACTGAAGCTTTCTTT.

The chain carries TRBV6-1 and TRBJ2-3; a weak D match, TRBD2 (6 bases). CDR3 length equals 14 residues. V lost 7 bases and J 2 bases, leaving 13 bases between the germline ends. CDR1 MNHNS and CDR2 SASEGT come from the germline V gene. CDR3: CASTPVADTDTQYF. DNA for the CDR3: TGTGCCAGCACCCCCGTAGCGGACACAGATACGCAGTATTTT.

The chain has TRBV5-4 and TRBJ2-7, with 16 bases identical to TRBD2. The CDR3 runs to 17 residues. Germline V gene lookup returns CDR1 SGHNT and CDR2 YYREEE (reference sequence). The junction had 11 bases not matched to a gene; V was cut back by 4 bases and J by 7 bases. The DNA of the CDR3 is TGTGCCAGCAGCGCGGGGACTAGCGGGAGGGCACGCCGGGAGCAGTACTTC. As protein: CASSAGTSGRARREQYF.

This chain uses TRBV5-1 with TRBJ1-5; 7 bases map to TRBD1. This CDR3 has 18 residues. CDR1 is SGHRS and CDR2 is YFSETQ in the germline V gene. V lost 0 bases and J lost 4; bases outside the gene matches: 13. The CDR3 coding sequence is TGCGCCAGCAGCTTGGGCCCCTATACAGGGGAGACAAATCAGCCCCAGCATTTT. Translating gives CASSLGPYTGETNQPQHF.

The chain links TRBV7-2 to TRBJ2-1, with D maybe TRBD2 (6 bases). The CDR3 is made up of 14 amino acids. The germline gives CDR1 SGHTA, CDR2 FQGNSA. Trimming removed 3 bases at V and 6 bases at J, with 12 bases between. The CDR3 DNA follows: TGTGCCAGCAGCTTTGGAGGGGTTGGCAATGAGCAGTTCTTC. It translates to CASSFGGVGNEQFF.

The V and J genes are TRBV28 and TRBJ2-7, with 9 bases that match TRBD2. The V gene's germline CDR1 is MDHEN and CDR2 SYDVKM. With 5 bases clipped from V and 7 bases from J, the junction kept 30 bases outside the gene matches. CDR3 length: 21 residues. The CDR3 sequence is CASSPDYLRGSISGGGPEQYF. Here the CDR3 DNA reads TGTGCCAGCAGTCCGGATTACCTCCGGGGCTCAATTAGCGGGGGAGGACCAGAGCAGTACTTC.

The V call is TRBV11-2, the J call TRBJ1-4; no firm D call. Germline CDR1 SGHAT, CDR2 FQNNGV. The V and J ends lost 5 bases and 8 bases respectively, with 12 bases between them. The CDR3 totals 13 residues. CDR3 protein: CASSRGSGEKLFF. In DNA form, the CDR3 reads TGTGCCAGCAGCCGAGGGTCGGGGGAAAAACTGTTTTTT.

V is TRBV2 and J is TRBJ2-7; 8 nucleotides match TRBD1. Germline values: CDR1 SNHLY, CDR2 FYNNEI. V shed 4 bases, J shed 4 bases, and the junction held 9 bases outside the gene matches. CDR3 length equals 15 residues. CDR3 in DNA: TGTGCCAGCAGTGTAATTTCAGGGGGCCGGTACGAGCAGTACTTC. This codes for CASSVISGGRYEQYF.

This sequence joins TRBV11-2 and TRBJ2-3; 8 nucleotides match TRBD2. The J segment lost 3 bases and the V segment lost 5 bases, leaving 4 bases of the junction unmatched. CDR1 SGHAT and CDR2 FQNNGV come from the germline V gene. CDR3 length equals 14 residues. CDR3 bases: TGTGCCAGCAGCCTTACTAGCGGAACAGATACGCAGTATTTT. Amino acid sequence: CASSLTSGTDTQYF.

This chain uses TRBV19 with TRBJ2-2, with a possible D match to TRBD1 (5 bases). Per the germline V gene, CDR1 is LNHDA and CDR2 is SQIVND (reference sequence). Trimming took off 4 bases at V and 6 bases at J, with 12 bases between the two ends. The CDR3 has 14 residues. CDR3 bases: TGTGCCAGTAGTAGTCCCAGGGTAGCCGGGGAGCTGTTTTTT. Translated: CASSSPRVAGELFF.

CDR3 nucleotide sequence: TGTGCCAGCAGCCCCCCCTACTTCGGCGAGCAGTACTTC. Translating gives CASSPPYFGEQYF. This chain connects TRBV7-2 to TRBJ2-7; D is uncertain. Trimming shortened V by 5 bases and J by 6 bases, and 14 bases separated the two germline ends. CDR1 and CDR2 (germline): SGHTA, FQGNSA. The CDR3 is made up of 13 amino acids.

This clone showed up just once. The chain is built from TRBV7-3 and TRBJ2-1; 13 nucleotides align to TRBD2. This CDR3 is built from 18 residues. Germline V CDR1 and CDR2: SGHTA, FQGTGA. Trimming cost V 4 bases and J 4 bases; bases outside gene matches: 10. This chain's CDR3 is CASSWTSGSGGLYNEQFF. Here the CDR3 DNA reads TGTGCCAGCAGCTGGACTAGCGGGAGTGGCGGTTTATACAATGAGCAGTTCTTC.